This T cell receptor (beta chain) was identified in a study of regulatory T cells in long-lasting Graves disease. CDR3 length: 15 residues. Trimming removed 4 bases at V and 7 bases at J, with 17 bases between. Researchers made TCR beta libraries by using iRepertoire HTBI primers and running Arm-PCR on CDR3 regions. As handled by the study authors: Analysis of the samples identified over 60 TRBV and 15 or so TRBJ segments. TCRdb re-analysed the multiplex PCR reads in MiXCR, keeping a single row per CDR3 protein. TCRdb, not the original authors, processed these V and J calls. The table has roughly 500,000 distinct CDR3 sequences, approximately 12% seen once; the top ten hold 7.5% to 9%. Study-wide findings and caveats: Persistent disease preferred TRBV28, TRBJ1-2 and TRBJ2-5.

This clonotype was counted ten times or more. Its antigen is unidentified. Specified time point: newly diagnosed GD, antithyroid drugs for less than 3 months. TCR sequences were obtained from RNA taken from PBMCs. These data also featured in a second study, about T cells in Graves' hyperthyroidism and ophthalmopathy.

The sequence derives from a woman younger than 45 with Graves disease. V gene TRBV12-3 or TRBV12-4 combines with J gene TRBJ2-4; possibly TRBD1 for D (6 bases). Sample: peripheral blood mononuclear cells (PBMCs), taken at new diagnosis, from a patient treated with antithyroid drugs. The CDR3 coding sequence is TGTGCCAGCAGTTATCAGGGGCGCAGTGGGAACATTCAGTACTTC. Protein: CASSYQGRSGNIQYF.